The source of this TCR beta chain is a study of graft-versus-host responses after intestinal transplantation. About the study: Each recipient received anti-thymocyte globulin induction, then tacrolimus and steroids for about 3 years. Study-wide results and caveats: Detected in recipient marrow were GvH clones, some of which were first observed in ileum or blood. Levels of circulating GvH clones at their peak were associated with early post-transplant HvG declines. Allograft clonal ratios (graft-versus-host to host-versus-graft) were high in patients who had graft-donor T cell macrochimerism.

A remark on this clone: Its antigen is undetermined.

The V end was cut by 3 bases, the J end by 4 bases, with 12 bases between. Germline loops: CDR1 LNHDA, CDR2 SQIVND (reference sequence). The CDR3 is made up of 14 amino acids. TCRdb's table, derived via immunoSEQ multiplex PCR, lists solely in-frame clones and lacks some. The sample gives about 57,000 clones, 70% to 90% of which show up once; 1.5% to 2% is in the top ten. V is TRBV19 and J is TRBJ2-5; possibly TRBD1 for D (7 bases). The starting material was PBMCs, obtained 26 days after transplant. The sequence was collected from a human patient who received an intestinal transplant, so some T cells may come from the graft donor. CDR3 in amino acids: CASSIQGGGETQYF. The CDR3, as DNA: TGTGCCAGTAGTATTCAGGGGGGAGGAGAGACCCAGTACTTC.